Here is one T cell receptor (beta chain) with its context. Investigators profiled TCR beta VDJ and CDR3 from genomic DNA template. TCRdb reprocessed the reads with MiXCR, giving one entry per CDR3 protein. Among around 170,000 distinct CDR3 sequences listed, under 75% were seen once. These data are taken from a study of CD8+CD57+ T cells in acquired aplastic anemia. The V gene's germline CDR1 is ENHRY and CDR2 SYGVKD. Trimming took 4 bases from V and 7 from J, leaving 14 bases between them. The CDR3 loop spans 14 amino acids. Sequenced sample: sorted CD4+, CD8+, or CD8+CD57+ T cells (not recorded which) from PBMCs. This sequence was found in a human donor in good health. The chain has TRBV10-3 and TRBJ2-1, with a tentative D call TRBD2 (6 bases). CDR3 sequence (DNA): TGTGCCATCAGTGCCGCACTAGCACCTAATGAGCAGTTCTTC. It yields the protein CAISAALAPNEQFF.